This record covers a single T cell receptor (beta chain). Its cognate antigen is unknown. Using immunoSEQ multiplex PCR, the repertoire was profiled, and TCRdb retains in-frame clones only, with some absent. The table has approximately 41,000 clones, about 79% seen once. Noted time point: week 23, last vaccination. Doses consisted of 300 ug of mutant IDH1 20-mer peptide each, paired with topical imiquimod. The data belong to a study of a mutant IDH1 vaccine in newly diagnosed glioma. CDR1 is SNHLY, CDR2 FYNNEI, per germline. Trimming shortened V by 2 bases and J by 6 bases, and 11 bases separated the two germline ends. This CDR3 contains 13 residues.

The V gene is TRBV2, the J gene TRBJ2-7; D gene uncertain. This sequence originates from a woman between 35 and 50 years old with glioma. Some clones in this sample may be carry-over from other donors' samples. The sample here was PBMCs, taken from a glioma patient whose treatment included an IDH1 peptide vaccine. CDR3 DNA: TGTGCCAGCAGTGAACTCCCGGGCGGCGAGCAGTACTTC. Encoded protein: CASSELPGGEQYF. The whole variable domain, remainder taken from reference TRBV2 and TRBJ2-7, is EPEVTQTPSHQVTQMGQEVILRCVPISNHLYFYWYRQILGQKVEFLVSFYNNEISEKSEIFDDQFSVERPDGSNFTLKIRSTKLEDSAMYFCASSELPGGEQYFGPGTRLTVT.